Sequencing of this T cell receptor beta chain was carried out in a study of blood T cell repertoires in COVID-19. Study summary: Collection of acute and convalescent COVID-19 samples took place in the United States, Italy and Spain.

Either two negative PCRs, clearance, or symptom resolution qualified Cohort 3 donors as recovered. The CDR3 contains 13 residues. The V gene lost 3 bases and the J gene lost 4 bases, with 10 bases spanning the gap. The germline V gene encodes CDR1 SGHRS and CDR2 YFSETQ. Here immunoSEQ multiplex PCR was the method, and the copy in TCRdb shows in-frame clones only, minus some. The sample records 300,000 to 350,000 clones, approximately 85% being singletons. The genes are TRBV5-1 and TRBJ1-1; D gene uncertain. This TCR came from a young man who had recovered from COVID-19. Material for sequencing was PBMCs or T cells enriched from blood (not recorded which). CDR3: CASSYLEGTEAFF. In DNA form, the CDR3 reads TGCGCCAGCAGCTATTTAGAGGGCACTGAAGCTTTCTTT. The variable domain in full, completed from reference TRBV5-1 and TRBJ1-1, reads KAGVTQTPRYLIKTRGQQVTLSCSPISGHRSVSWYQQTPGQGLQFLFEYFSETQRNKGNFPGRFSGRQFSNSRSEMNVSTLELGDSALYLCASSYLEGTEAFFGQGTRLTVV.